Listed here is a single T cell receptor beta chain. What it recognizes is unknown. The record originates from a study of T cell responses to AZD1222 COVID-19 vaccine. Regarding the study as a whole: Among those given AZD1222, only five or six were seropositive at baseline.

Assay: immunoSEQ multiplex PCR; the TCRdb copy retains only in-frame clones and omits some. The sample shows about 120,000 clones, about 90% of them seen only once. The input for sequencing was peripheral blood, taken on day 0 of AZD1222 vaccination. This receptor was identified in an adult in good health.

Here the CDR3 reads CASSPRADRSYGYTF. Written as DNA, the CDR3 is TGTGCCAGCTCACCACGGGCGGACCGAAGCTATGGCTACACCTTC. This chain joins TRBV18 and TRBJ1-2; D gene unclear. The V gene's germline CDR1 is KGHSH and CDR2 LQKENI. Trimming pared 1 base from V and 4 bases from J, leaving 13 bases between. The CDR3 is 15 amino acids.